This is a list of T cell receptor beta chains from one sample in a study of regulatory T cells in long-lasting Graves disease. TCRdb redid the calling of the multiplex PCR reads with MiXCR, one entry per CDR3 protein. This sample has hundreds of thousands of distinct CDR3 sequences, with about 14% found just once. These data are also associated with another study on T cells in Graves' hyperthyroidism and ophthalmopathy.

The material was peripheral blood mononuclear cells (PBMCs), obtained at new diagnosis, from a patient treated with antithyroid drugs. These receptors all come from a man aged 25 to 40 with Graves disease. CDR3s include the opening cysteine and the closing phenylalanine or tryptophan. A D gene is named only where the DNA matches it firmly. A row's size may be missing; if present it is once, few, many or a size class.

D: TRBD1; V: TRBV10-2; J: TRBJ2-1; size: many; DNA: TGCGCCAGCAAAGGAGGCCTGACAGGGAATGAGCAGTTCTTC; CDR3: CASKGGLTGNEQFF
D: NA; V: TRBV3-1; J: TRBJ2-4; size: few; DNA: TGTGCCAGCAGCCAAATTTTGGGTCAAGGAGCCAAAAACATTCAGTACTTC; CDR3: CASSQILGQGAKNIQYF
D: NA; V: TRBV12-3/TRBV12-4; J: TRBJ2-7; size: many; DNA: TGTGCCAGCAGCCTCTCCACCGAGCAGTACTTC; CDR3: CASSLSTEQYF
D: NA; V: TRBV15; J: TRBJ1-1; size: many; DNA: TGTGCCACCAGCTCAGGTTTGACTGAAGCTTTCTTT; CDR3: CATSSGLTEAFF
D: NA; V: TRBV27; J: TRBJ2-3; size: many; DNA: TGTGCCAGCAGTCGTCAGGGGATCGGAAGCACAGATACGCAGTATTTT; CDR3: CASSRQGIGSTDTQYF
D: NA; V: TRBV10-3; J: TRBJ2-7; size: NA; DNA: TGTGCCATCAGTGAGTTCGGGGCAGCACCAAATAAGGGCGAGCAGTACTTC; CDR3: CAISEFGAAPNKGEQYF
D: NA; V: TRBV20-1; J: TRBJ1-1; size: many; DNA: TGCAGTGCTAGAGATCAGGGCAGTAACACTGAAGCTTTCTTT; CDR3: CSARDQGSNTEAFF
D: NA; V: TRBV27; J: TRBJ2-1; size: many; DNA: TGTGCCAGCAGTTTGACAGGACTATTCAATGAGCAGTTCTTC; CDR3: CASSLTGLFNEQFF
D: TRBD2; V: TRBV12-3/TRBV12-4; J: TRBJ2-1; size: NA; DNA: TGTGCCAAAGGGACTAGCGGGAGTGATGAGCAGTTCTTC; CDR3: CAKGTSGSDEQFF
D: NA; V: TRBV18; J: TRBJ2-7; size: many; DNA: TGTGCCAGCTCAGGGTCTACCGGCAGCGAGCAGTACTTC; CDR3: CASSGSTGSEQYF
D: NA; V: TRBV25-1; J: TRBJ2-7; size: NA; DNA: TGTGCCAGCATCCCCCATGGCGGAAGCTCCTACGAGCAGTACTTC; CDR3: CASIPHGGSSYEQYF
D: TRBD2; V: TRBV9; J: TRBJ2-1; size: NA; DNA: TGTGCCAGCAGCGTTAGTCTTAGCGGGAGCTTCTACAATGAGCAGTTCTTC; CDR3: CASSVSLSGSFYNEQFF
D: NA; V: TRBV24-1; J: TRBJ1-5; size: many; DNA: TGTGCCACCAGTACTCCAGGGCCCAATCAGCCCCAGCATTTT; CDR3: CATSTPGPNQPQHF
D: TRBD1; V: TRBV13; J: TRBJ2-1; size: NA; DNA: TGCGCCAGCAGCCAAGGGGGACAGGGTAGGGGTGAGCAGTTCTTC; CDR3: CASSQGGQGRGEQFF
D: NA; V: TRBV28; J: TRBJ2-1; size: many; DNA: TGTGCCAGCAGTTTGTCACGTCCCGAGGGGAATGAGCAGTTCTTC; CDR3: CASSLSRPEGNEQFF
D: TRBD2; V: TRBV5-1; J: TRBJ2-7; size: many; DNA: TGCGCCAGCAGTTCCGGGACTACCTACGAGCAGTACTTC; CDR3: CASSSGTTYEQYF
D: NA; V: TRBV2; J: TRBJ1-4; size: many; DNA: TGTGCCAGCAGGGCTGGACGGGAAACTAATGAAAAACTGTTTTTT; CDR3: CASRAGRETNEKLFF
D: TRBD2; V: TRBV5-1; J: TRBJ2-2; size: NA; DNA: TGCGCCAGCAGCAGCGGACTAGCGGGAGCATTAACCGGGGAGCTGTTTTTT; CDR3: CASSSGLAGALTGELFF
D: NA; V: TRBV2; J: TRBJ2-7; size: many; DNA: TGTGCCAGCAGCGAAGGAGGGTACGAGCAGTACTTC; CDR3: CASSEGGYEQYF
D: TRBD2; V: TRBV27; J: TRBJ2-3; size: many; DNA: TGTGCCAGCGGTACTAGCGGGAGAGGCACAGATACGCAGTATTTT; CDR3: CASGTSGRGTDTQYF
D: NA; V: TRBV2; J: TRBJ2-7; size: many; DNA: TGTGCCAGCACGGGGTACTACGAGCAGTACTTC; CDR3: CASTGYYEQYF
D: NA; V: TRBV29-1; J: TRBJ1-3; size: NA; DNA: TGCAGCGTTGAGACATACGGAAACACCATATATTTT; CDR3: CSVETYGNTIYF
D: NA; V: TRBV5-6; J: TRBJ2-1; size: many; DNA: TGTGCCAGCAGCACCCGGGAACTCCTCTACAATGAGCAGTTCTTC; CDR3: CASSTRELLYNEQFF
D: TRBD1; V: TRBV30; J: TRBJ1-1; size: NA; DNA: TGTGCCTGGAGTGACCAGAATCGAGGGGGCGGTGAAGCTTTCTTT; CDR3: CAWSDQNRGGGEAFF
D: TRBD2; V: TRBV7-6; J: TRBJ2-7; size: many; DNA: TGTGCCAGCAGCTTAATTTCTAGCGGCTACGAGCAGTACTTC; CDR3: CASSLISSGYEQYF
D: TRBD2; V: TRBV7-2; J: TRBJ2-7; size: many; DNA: TGTGCCAGCAGCTTAGGGACTAGCGGGATGTACGAGCAGTACTTC; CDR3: CASSLGTSGMYEQYF
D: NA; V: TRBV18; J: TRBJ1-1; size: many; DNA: TGTGCCAGCTCACCCGGCCAGGGGTTGGATGAAGCTTTCTTT; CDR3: CASSPGQGLDEAFF
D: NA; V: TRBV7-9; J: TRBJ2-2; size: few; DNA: TGTGCCAGCAGCTTTCAGGGTCAGGGCACCGGGGAGCTGTTTTTT; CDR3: CASSFQGQGTGELFF
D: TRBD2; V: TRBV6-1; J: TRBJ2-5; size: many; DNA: TGTGCCAGTGGGGAGGGGCGCCAGTTACAAGAGACCCAGTACTTC; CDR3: CASGEGRQLQETQYF
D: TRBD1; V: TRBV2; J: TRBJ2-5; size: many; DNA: TGTGCCAGCAGGGACAGGGGGATGCAAGAGACCCAGTACTTC; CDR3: CASRDRGMQETQYF
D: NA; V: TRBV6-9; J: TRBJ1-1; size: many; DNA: TGTGCCAGCAGTTACGAGGGGGTCTACACTGAAGCTTTCTTT; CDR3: CASSYEGVYTEAFF
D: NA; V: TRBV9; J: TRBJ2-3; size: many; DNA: TGTGCCAGCAGCGCCTCCCTCACAGATACGCAGTATTTT; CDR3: CASSASLTDTQYF
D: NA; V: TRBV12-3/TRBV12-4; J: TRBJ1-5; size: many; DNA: TGTGCCAGCAGTTTGGAGGGTCCGAATCAGCCCCAGCATTTT; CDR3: CASSLEGPNQPQHF
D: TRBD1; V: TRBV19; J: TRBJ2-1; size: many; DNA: TGTGCCAGTACCTCCACCGGACAGGGACTTAACAATGAGCAGTTCTTC; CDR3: CASTSTGQGLNNEQFF
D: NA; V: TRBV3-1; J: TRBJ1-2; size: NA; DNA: TGTGCCAGCAGCCAGTACAGAACCTATGGCTACACCTTC; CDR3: CASSQYRTYGYTF
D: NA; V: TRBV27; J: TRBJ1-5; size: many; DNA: TGTGCCAGCAGTTTGAACCAGGCGGGTCAGCCCCAGCATTTT; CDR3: CASSLNQAGQPQHF
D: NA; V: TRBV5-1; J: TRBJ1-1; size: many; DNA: TGCGCCAGCAGTCGGTTCTTGGGGTCTTCGAACACTGAAGCTTTCTTT; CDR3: CASSRFLGSSNTEAFF
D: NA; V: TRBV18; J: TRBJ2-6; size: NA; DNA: TGTGCCAGCTCACACCGGGTGGTTGCTGGGGCCAACGTCCTGACTTTC; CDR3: CASSHRVVAGANVLTF
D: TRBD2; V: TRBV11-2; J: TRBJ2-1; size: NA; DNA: TGTGCCAGCAGTAGCGGGAGGTTCAATGAGCAGTTCTTC; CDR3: CASSSGRFNEQFF
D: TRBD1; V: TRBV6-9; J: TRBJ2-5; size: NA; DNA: TGTGCCAGCAGTTATGACGGAACAGGGGAGTATGGGACCCAGTACTTC; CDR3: CASSYDGTGEYGTQYF